This TCR beta chain was documented in a study of cytomegalovirus exposure and HLA in healthy donors. Germline V gene data show CDR1 as DFQATT and CDR2 as SNEGSKA (reference sequence). The CDR3 spans 11 residues. V was pared by 1 base and J by 11 bases, with 9 bases between. Sequencing was performed with immunoSEQ multiplex PCR; in TCRdb, only in-frame clones are kept and a portion is missing. The data hold 200,000 to 250,000 clones, with about nine tenths observed a single time. Study-level points and caveats: Usually a TCR sequence was rare, but some public TCRs were found in many donors. Investigators reported 164 TCR beta chains as tied to cytomegalovirus.

A note on this clone: Its antigen is unknown.

This clonotype originated in a young woman in good health and CMV-seropositive. The sequencing input was PBMCs. The chain recombines TRBV20-1 with TRBJ2-1, with a weak D call TRBD2 (5 bases). The CDR3 here is CSARVSSKQFF. In DNA, the CDR3 is TGCAGTGCTAGAGTGTCTAGCAAGCAGTTCTTC.